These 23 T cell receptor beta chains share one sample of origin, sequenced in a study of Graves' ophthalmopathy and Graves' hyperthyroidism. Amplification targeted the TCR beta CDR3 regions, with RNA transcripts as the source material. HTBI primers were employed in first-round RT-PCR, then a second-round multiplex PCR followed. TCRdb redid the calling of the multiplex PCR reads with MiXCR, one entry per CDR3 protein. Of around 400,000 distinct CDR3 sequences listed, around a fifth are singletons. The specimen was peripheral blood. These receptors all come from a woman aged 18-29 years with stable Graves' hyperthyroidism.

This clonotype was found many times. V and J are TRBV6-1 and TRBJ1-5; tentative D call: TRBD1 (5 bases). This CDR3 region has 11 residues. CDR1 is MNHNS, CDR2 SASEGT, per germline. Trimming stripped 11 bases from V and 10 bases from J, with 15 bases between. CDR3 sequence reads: CASGVRNPQHF. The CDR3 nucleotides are TGTGCCTCGGGGGTGAGGAATCCCCAGCATTTT.

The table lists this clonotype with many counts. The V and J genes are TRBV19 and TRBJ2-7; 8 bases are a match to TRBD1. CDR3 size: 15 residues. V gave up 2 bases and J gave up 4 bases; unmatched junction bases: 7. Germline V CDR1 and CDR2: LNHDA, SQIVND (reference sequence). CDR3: CASSITGGDSYEQYF. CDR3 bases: TGTGCCAGTAGTATAACAGGGGGAGACTCTTACGAGCAGTACTTC.

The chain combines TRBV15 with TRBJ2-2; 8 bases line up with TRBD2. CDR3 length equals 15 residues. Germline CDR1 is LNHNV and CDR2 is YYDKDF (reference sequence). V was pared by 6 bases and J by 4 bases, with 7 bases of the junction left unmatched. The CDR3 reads CATRPGLEVTGELFF. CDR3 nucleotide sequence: TGTGCCACCAGACCGGGACTAGAAGTCACCGGGGAGCTGTTTTTT.

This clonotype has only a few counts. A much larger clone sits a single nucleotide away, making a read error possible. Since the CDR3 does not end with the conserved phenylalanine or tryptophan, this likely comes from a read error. In DNA, the CDR3 is TGTGCCAGCAGTTCCGGACAGAATGGGCACGAGCAGTACTTG. It codes for CASSSGQNGHEQYL. V gene TRBV6-5 combines with J gene TRBJ2-7, with D tentatively TRBD1 (6 bases). Looked up from germline, CDR1 is MNHEY and CDR2 is SVGAGI. Trimming removed 4 bases at V and 5 bases at J, with 15 bases between. The CDR3 sequence is 14 residues long.

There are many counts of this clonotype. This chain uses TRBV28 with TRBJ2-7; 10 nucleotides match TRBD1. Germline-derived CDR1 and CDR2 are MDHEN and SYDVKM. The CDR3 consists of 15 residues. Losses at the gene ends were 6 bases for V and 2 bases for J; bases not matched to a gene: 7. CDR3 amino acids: CASRPTGTGAYEQYF. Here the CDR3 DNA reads TGTGCCAGCAGGCCGACCGGGACAGGGGCCTACGAGCAGTACTTC.

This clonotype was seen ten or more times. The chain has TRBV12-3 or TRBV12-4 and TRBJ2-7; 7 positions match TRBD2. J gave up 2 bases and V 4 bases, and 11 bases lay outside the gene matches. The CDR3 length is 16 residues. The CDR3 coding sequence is TGTGCCAGCAGTTCCCTCCGTCGCGGGAGAGCCTACGAGCAGTACTTC. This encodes CASSSLRRGRAYEQYF.

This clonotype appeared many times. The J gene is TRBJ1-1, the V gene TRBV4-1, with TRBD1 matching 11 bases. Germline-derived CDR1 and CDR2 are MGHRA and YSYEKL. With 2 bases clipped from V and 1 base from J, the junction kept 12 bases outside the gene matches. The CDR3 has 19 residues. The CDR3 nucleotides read TGCGCCAGCAGCCAAACAAATCCGGGACAGGGGGGGCGGAACACTGAAGCTTTCTTT. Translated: CASSQTNPGQGGRNTEAFF.

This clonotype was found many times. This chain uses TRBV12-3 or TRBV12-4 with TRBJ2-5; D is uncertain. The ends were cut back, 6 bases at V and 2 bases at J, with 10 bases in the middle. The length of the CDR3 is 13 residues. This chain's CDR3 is CASSETKQETQYF. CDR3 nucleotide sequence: TGTGCCAGCAGCGAGACAAAACAAGAGACCCAGTACTTC.

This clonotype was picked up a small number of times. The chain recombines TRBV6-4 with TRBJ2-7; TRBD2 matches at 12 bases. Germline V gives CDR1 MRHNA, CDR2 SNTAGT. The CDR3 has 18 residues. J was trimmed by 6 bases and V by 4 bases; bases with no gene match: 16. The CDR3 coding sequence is TGTGCCAGCAGTGTCTGGACAGGGGCACTAGCGGGAGGCTCCGAGCAGTACTTC. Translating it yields CASSVWTGALAGGSEQYF.

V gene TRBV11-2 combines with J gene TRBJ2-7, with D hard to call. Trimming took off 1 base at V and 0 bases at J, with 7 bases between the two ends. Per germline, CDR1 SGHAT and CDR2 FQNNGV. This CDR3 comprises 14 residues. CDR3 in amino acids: CASSLAALSYEQYF. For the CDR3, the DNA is TGTGCCAGCAGCTTAGCCGCCCTCTCCTACGAGCAGTACTTC.

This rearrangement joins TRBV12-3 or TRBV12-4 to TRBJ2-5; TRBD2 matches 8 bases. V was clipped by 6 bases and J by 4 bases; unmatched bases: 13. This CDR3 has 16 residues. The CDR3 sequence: CASSEGLRSGRETQYF. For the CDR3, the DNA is TGTGCCAGCAGCGAGGGGCTCAGGAGCGGGAGAGAGACCCAGTACTTC.

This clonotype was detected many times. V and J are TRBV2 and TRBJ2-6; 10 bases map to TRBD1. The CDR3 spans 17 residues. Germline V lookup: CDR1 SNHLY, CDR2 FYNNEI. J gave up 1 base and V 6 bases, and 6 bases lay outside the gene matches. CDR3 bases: TGTGCCAGCAGCGGGACAGGGGCCCCGTCTGGGGCCAACGTCCTGACTTTC. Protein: CASSGTGAPSGANVLTF.

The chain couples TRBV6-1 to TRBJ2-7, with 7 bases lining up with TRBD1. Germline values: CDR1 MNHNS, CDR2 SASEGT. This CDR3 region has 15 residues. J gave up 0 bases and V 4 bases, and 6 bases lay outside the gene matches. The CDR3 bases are TGTGCCAGCAGTGCCAGGGGGTTACTCTCCTACGAGCAGTACTTC. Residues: CASSARGLLSYEQYF.

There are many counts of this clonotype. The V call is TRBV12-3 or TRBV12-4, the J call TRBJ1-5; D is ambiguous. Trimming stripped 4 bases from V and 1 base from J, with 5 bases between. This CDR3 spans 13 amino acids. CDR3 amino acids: CASSSVSNQPQHF. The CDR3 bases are TGTGCCAGCAGTTCGGTGAGCAATCAGCCCCAGCATTTT.

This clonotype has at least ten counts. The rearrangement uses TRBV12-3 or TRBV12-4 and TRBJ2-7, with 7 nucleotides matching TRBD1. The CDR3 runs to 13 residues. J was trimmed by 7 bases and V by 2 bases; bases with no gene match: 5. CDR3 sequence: CASSLKRTGEQYF. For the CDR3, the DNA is TGTGCCAGCAGTTTAAAGCGGACAGGAGAGCAGTACTTC.

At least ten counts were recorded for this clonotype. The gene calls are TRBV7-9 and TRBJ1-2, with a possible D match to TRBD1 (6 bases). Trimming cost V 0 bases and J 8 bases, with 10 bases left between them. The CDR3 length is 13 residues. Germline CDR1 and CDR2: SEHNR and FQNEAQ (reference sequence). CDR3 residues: CASSLAAGDGYTF. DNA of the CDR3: TGTGCCAGCAGCTTAGCCGCAGGGGACGGCTACACCTTC.

The CDR3 DNA is TGTGCTAGTGGTTTGTTGACTCCGGGACATTATGGCTACACCTTC. Translating it yields CASGLLTPGHYGYTF. V is TRBV12-5 and J is TRBJ1-2; tentatively, D is TRBD1 (6 bases). V was pared by 2 bases and J by 5 bases, with 15 bases between. The CDR3 spans 15 residues. Germline CDR1 reads LGHNT; CDR2 reads FRNRAP.

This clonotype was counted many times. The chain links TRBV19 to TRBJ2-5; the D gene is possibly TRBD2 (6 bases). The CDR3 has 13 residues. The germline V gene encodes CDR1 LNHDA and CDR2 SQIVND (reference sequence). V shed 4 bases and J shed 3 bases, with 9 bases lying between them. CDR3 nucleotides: TGTGCCAGTAGTAAGGGACTGGAAGAGACCCAGTACTTC. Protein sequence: CASSKGLEETQYF.

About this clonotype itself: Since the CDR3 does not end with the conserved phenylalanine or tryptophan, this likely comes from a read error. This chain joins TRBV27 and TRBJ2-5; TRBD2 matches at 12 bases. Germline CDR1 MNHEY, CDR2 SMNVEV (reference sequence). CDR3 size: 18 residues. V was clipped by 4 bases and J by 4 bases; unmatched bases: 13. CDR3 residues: CASSSPLAGGPGRETQYY. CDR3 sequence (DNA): TGTGCCAGCAGTTCCCCGCTAGCGGGAGGGCCTGGGAGAGAGACCCAGTACTAC.

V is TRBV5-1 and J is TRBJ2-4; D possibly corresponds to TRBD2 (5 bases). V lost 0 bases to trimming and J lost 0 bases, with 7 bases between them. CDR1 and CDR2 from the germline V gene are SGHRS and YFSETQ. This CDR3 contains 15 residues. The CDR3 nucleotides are TGCGCCAGCAGCTTGGGAGGGATAGCCAAAAACATTCAGTACTTC. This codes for CASSLGGIAKNIQYF.

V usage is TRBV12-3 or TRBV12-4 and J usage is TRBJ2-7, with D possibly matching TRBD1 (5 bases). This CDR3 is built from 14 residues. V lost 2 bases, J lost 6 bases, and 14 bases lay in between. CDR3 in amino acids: CASSLMGQSGEQYF. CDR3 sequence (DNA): TGTGCCAGCAGTTTAATGGGGCAATCGGGCGAGCAGTACTTC.

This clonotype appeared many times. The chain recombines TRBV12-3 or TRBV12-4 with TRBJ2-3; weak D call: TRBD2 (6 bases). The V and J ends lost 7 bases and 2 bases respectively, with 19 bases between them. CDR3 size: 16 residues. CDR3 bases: TGTGCCAGCAAACACGGGGTAGCGGCATCCACAGATACGCAGTATTTT. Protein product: CASKHGVAASTDTQYF.

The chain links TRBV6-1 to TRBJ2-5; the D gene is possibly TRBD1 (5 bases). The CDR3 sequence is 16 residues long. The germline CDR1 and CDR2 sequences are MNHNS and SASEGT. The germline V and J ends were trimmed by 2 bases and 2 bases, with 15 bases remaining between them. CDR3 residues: CASSEMGGQIQETQYF. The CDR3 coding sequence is TGTGCCAGCAGTGAAATGGGCGGACAAATTCAAGAGACCCAGTACTTC.